These 25 T cell receptor beta chains came from one sample sequenced in a study of blood T cell repertoires in COVID-19. Method: immunoSEQ multiplex PCR; TCRdb's copy keeps in-frame clones and lacks some. The table has 200,000 or so clones, around 84% seen once. Sequencing was done on a sample of peripheral blood. These receptors all come from a man in his fifties or sixties with acute or convalescent COVID-19.

The genes are TRBV11-2 and TRBJ2-3, with 8 bases matching TRBD2. The CDR3 has 16 amino acids. Germline V gene sequence: CDR1 SGHAT, CDR2 FQNNGV. V gave up 5 bases and J gave up 2 bases; unmatched junction bases: 9. The CDR3 protein is CASSQPGLGTTDTQYF. CDR3 bases: TGTGCCAGCAGCCAGCCGGGACTAGGTACCACAGATACGCAGTATTTT.

The V call is TRBV7-9, the J call TRBJ2-5; TRBD2 agrees at 8 bases. The CDR3 loop spans 15 amino acids. The germline CDR1 and CDR2 sequences are SEHNR and FQNEAQ (reference sequence). The V gene end was trimmed by 5 bases and the J gene end by 2 bases; junction bases not matched to a gene: 7. The CDR3 DNA reads TGTGCCAGCAGCCCTGGGGCTAGCGGGCAAGAGACCCAGTACTTC. Amino acid sequence: CASSPGASGQETQYF.

V is TRBV5-1 and J is TRBJ1-2; 10 bases map to TRBD1. The CDR3 has 16 amino acids. Germline loops: CDR1 SGHRS, CDR2 YFSETQ. The trim removed 3 bases at V and 4 bases at J, leaving 9 bases unmatched. CDR3 residues: CASSSDPGQGRYGYTF. In nucleotides, the CDR3 is TGCGCCAGCAGCTCCGATCCGGGACAGGGGCGCTATGGCTACACCTTC.

This chain links TRBV6-6 with TRBJ2-7; D gene ambiguous. The V and J ends lost 4 bases and 7 bases respectively, with 8 bases between them. CDR3 length: 11 residues. Germline CDR1 MNHNY, CDR2 SVGAGI (reference sequence). The CDR3 DNA reads TGTGCCAGCAGTTTTGCCGGGGAGCAGTACTTC. Translation: CASSFAGEQYF.

The V and J genes are TRBV29-1 and TRBJ1-2; TRBD1 aligns across 7 bases. In germline, CDR1 is SQVTM, CDR2 ANQGSEA. The ends lost 0 bases at V and 4 bases at J; junction bases unmatched: 5. The CDR3 contains 14 residues. The CDR3 sequence is CSVEDLTGPYGYTF. CDR3 bases: TGCAGCGTTGAAGACCTGACAGGGCCCTATGGCTACACCTTC.

The gene calls are TRBV19 and TRBJ1-5; 11 bases are shared with TRBD1. Germline CDR1 and CDR2: LNHDA and SQIVND (reference sequence). This CDR3 spans 14 amino acids. The trim removed 6 bases at V and 7 bases at J, leaving 5 bases unmatched. CDR3: CASSRTGGDQPQHF. The CDR3 DNA reads TGTGCCAGTAGCCGGACAGGGGGCGACCAGCCCCAGCATTTT.

J is TRBJ2-7 and V is TRBV7-2; 10 nucleotides line up with TRBD1. The V and J ends lost 5 bases and 2 bases, in that order; junction bases with no gene match: 9. Per germline, CDR1 SGHTA and CDR2 FQGNSA. The CDR3 contains 16 residues. CDR3 in amino acids: CASSPYLTGGPYEQYF. Written as DNA, the CDR3 is TGTGCCAGCAGCCCTTACCTGACAGGGGGCCCCTACGAGCAGTACTTC.

This chain joins TRBV25-1 and TRBJ1-3, with D tentatively TRBD1 (5 bases). This CDR3 contains 15 residues. Between the trimmed V and J ends, which lost 0 bases and 4 bases, there was a span of 10 bases. The germline V gene has CDR1 MGHDK and CDR2 SYGVNS. For the CDR3, the DNA is TGTGCCAGCAGTGAATATGAGACAGAGGGAAACACCATATATTTT. Translation: CASSEYETEGNTIYF.

This chain joins TRBV3-1 (or the pseudogene TRBV3-2) and TRBJ1-1; no definite D call. Trimming shortened V by 3 bases and J by 2 bases, and 13 bases separated the two germline ends. The CDR3 has 15 residues. Germline V lookup: CDR1 LGHDT, CDR2 YNNKEL (reference sequence). For the CDR3, the DNA is TGTGCCAGCAGCCAGCCCTTCGGGGTTAACACTGAAGCTTTCTTT. Its translation is CASSQPFGVNTEAFF.

This clone has a single count. J is TRBJ2-2 and V is TRBV11-2; 11 nucleotides match TRBD1. This CDR3 contains 15 residues. The J segment lost 4 bases and the V segment lost 4 bases, leaving 2 bases of the junction unmatched. Looked up from germline, CDR1 is SGHAT and CDR2 is FQNNGV. CDR3 residues: CASSWDRGSTGELFF. CDR3 nucleotide sequence: TGTGCCAGCAGCTGGGACAGGGGGAGCACCGGGGAGCTGTTTTTT. The full variable domain, in which reference TRBV11-2 and TRBJ2-2 provide the parts outside the CDR3, is EAGVAQSPRYKIIEKRQSVAFWCNPISGHATLYWYQQILGQGPKLLIQFQNNGVVDDSQLPKDRFSAERLKGVDSTLKIQPAKLEDSAVYLCASSWDRGSTGELFFGEGSRLTVL.

V gene TRBV18 combines with J gene TRBJ2-4; D is unresolved. Germline V gene data show CDR1 as KGHSH and CDR2 as LQKENI. V was shortened by 0 bases and J by 0 bases, with 15 bases between the two germline ends. The CDR3 loop spans 18 amino acids. The CDR3 DNA reads as TGTGCCAGCTCACCACCGAGGAACACCACTATAGCCAAAAACATTCAGTACTTC. Amino acid sequence: CASSPPRNTTIAKNIQYF.

This chain joins TRBV4-2 and TRBJ2-7; 11 bases map to TRBD1. Germline V gene lookup returns CDR1 LGHNA and CDR2 YNFKEQ. The CDR3 contains 18 residues. V dropped 1 base and J dropped 6; count of bases not matched to a gene: 14. CDR3 bases: TGTGCCAGCAGCCAAGCCGGGACAGGGGGTCGGGTGTCGGGCGAGCAGTACTTC. Its protein is CASSQAGTGGRVSGEQYF.

This sequence joins TRBV7-8 and TRBJ2-5; 7 positions agree with TRBD2. The germline V gene encodes CDR1 SGHVS and CDR2 FQNEAQ. This CDR3 has 15 amino acids. After removal of 1 base from V and 5 bases from J, the junction contained 7 bases not matched to a gene. This CDR3 reads CASSLDSGGGETQYF. The CDR3 nucleotides read TGTGCCAGCAGCTTAGATTCGGGGGGAGGGGAGACCCAGTACTTC.

The CDR3 protein is CASSPLPGPGELFF. CDR3 in DNA: TGTGCCAGCAGCCCTCTCCCGGGTCCCGGGGAGCTGTTTTTT. J is TRBJ2-2 and V is TRBV9, with D uncertain. The germline V and J ends were trimmed by 4 bases and 6 bases, with 13 bases remaining between them. Germline loops: CDR1 SGDLS, CDR2 YYNGEE. The CDR3 has 14 amino acids.

This CDR3 is CASTHMGGSLAKNIQYF. As DNA, the CDR3 is TGTGCCAGCACTCACATGGGAGGGTCTTTAGCCAAAAACATTCAGTACTTC. The chain couples TRBV28 to TRBJ2-4; 7 nucleotides match TRBD2. The length of the CDR3 is 17 residues. V lost 7 bases, J lost 0 bases, and 12 bases stayed unmatched. Germline-derived CDR1 and CDR2 are MDHEN and SYDVKM.

The chain links TRBV6-2 or TRBV6-3 to TRBJ1-1; D possibly corresponds to TRBD1 (6 bases). Germline assignment: CDR1 MNHEY and CDR2 SVGEGT. The V end was cut by 2 bases, the J end by 7 bases, with 14 bases between. This CDR3 has 14 amino acids. CDR3 nucleotides: TGTGCCAGCAGTTACCCCACTCGACAGGATGAAGCTTTCTTT. Protein sequence: CASSYPTRQDEAFF.

This chain joins TRBV7-2 and TRBJ2-2; D may be TRBD1 (7 bases). From germline, CDR1 is SGHTA and CDR2 FQGNSA. The germline V and J ends were trimmed by 5 bases and 6 bases, with 10 bases remaining between them. This CDR3 has 13 amino acids. The DNA for the CDR3 is TGTGCCAGCAGCGGAGGGGGCGCCGGGGAGCTGTTTTTT. Translating it yields CASSGGGAGELFF. Full variable domain (remainder filled in from reference TRBV7-2 and TRBJ2-2): GAGVSQSPSNKVTEKGKDVELRCDPISGHTALYWYRQSLGQGLEFLIYFQGNSAPDKSGLPSDRFSAERTGGSVSTLTIQRTQQEDSAVYLCASSGGGAGELFFGEGSRLTVL.

This clone appeared once. The chain joins TRBV29-1 to TRBJ2-7; 8 bases line up with TRBD2. The CDR3 is made up of 12 amino acids. Germline V gene lookup returns CDR1 SQVTM and CDR2 ANQGSEA. The CDR3 sequence: CAGWAGGLEQYF. The DNA of the CDR3 is TGCGCTGGTTGGGCGGGGGGCCTCGAGCAGTACTTC.

V is TRBV19 and J is TRBJ2-3; TRBD2 matches at 10 bases. The CDR3 extends over 15 amino acids. Trimming took 6 bases from V and 4 from J; bases not matched to a gene: 7. Germline V gene lookup returns CDR1 LNHDA and CDR2 SQIVND (reference sequence). CDR3 sequence (DNA): TGTGCCAGTAGCCTCACACTAGCGGGGTCAGATACGCAGTATTTT. It specifies CASSLTLAGSDTQYF.

V gene TRBV9 combines with J gene TRBJ2-2; 8 bases map to TRBD1. From germline, CDR1 is SGDLS and CDR2 YYNGEE. This CDR3 region has 16 residues. J lost 5 bases, V lost 0 bases, and 6 bases had no gene match. The CDR3 protein is CASSVGGQGWTGELFF. The CDR3 region has the DNA TGTGCCAGCAGCGTAGGAGGACAGGGATGGACCGGGGAGCTGTTTTTT.

The chain carries TRBV19 and TRBJ2-3; TRBD1 matches at 7 bases. V trimming: 6 bases; J trimming: 2 bases; junction bases outside the gene matches: 5. The CDR3 has 14 amino acids. CDR1 is LNHDA and CDR2 is SQIVND in the germline V gene (reference sequence). CDR3 sequence reads: CASSDRAYTDTQYF. As DNA, the CDR3 is TGTGCCAGTAGCGACAGGGCATACACAGATACGCAGTATTTT.

This rearrangement joins TRBV9 to TRBJ1-2, with TRBD1 as a possible D gene (6 bases). This CDR3 contains 16 residues. CDR1 SGDLS and CDR2 YYNGEE come from the germline V gene. The V end lost 0 bases, the J end lost 4 bases, and 16 bases lay between the germline ends. The CDR3 loop reads CASSVAKGGASYGYTF. Here the CDR3 DNA reads TGTGCCAGCAGCGTAGCTAAGGGGGGGGCCAGCTATGGCTACACCTTC.

This clone occurred once. The chain carries TRBV5-1 and TRBJ2-1; D possibly corresponds to TRBD1 (6 bases). The V and J ends lost 0 bases and 9 bases respectively, with 13 bases between them. Germline V gene lookup returns CDR1 SGHRS and CDR2 YFSETQ. The CDR3 is made up of 14 amino acids. CDR3 DNA: TGCGCCAGCAGCTTGGACCACAGGGTTGGTGAGCAGTTCTTC. Amino acid sequence: CASSLDHRVGEQFF.

The chain is built from TRBV11-2 and TRBJ2-7, with no clear D. Germline V gene lookup returns CDR1 SGHAT and CDR2 FQNNGV. The CDR3 contains 11 residues. V was clipped by 6 bases and J by 5 bases, with 8 bases between them. CDR3 region: CASSRLDEQYF. CDR3 in DNA: TGTGCCAGCAGTCGACTCGACGAGCAGTACTTC.

The CDR3 DNA reads TGTGCCAGCAGCTTAACGTCGGTAGCGGGGGCGAACACCGGGGAGCTGTTTTTT. This sequence encodes CASSLTSVAGANTGELFF. V is TRBV7-3 and J is TRBJ2-2; 9 bases are shared with TRBD2. This CDR3 has 18 amino acids. Germline V gene data show CDR1 as SGHTA and CDR2 as FQGTGA. Trimming took 0 bases from V and 0 from J; bases not matched to a gene: 5.